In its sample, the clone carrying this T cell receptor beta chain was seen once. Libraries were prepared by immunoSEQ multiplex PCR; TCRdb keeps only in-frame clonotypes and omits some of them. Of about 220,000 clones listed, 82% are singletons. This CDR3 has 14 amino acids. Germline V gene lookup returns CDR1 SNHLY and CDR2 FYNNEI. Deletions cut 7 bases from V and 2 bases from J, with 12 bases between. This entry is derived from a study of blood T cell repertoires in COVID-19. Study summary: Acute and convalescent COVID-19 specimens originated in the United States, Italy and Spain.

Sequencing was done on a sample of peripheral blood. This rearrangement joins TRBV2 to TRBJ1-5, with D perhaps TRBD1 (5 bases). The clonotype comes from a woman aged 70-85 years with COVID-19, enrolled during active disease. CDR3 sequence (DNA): TGTGCCAGCAACCCCGGGGGGGGCAATCAGCCCCAGCATTTT. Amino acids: CASNPGGGNQPQHF.